This T cell receptor beta chain was obtained from a study of CD8+ T cells in alopecia areata (dated by TCRdb to 2017 to 2018). With respect to the entire study: Treated patients were enrolled in an open-label pilot trial of oral tofacitinib at 5 to 10 mg twice daily for moderate-to-severe alopecia areata. Patients received tofacitinib for 6 to 18 months and were then followed off drug for 6 months to check for delayed response and recurrence. To study T cell clonal expansion in alopecia areata, the researchers applied high-throughput TCRbeta sequencing to both the C3H/HeJ mouse model and human patients. Disease severity in treated patients was measured with the SALT score, which quantifies the percentage of affected scalp surface area. Biopsies were taken from tofacitinib-treated patients at baseline and at 4 and 24 weeks of treatment, and a later scalp biopsy was taken in several of the tofacitinib-treated patients. Scalp clonality was compared among normal scalp (n=4), patchy alopecia areata scalp (n=8), and alopecia totalis/universalis scalp (n=8). The RNA source kit depended on sample type: the PAXgene miRNA kit for fixed scalp, the miRNeasy kit for PBMCs, and the RNeasy kit for mouse skin. immunoSEQ multiplex PCR using 35 Vbeta forward primers and 13 Jbeta reverse primers was used to amplify TCRbeta CDR3 regions. On the human side, TCRbeta sequencing was run on scalp tissue and on sorted CD4+ and CD8+ peripheral blood T cells from healthy controls and from alopecia areata patients with either patchy or totalis/universalis disease. Broad study findings and their caveats: Because the treated cohort was small and had just a single nonresponder, larger studies are needed to establish links between baseline CD8+ expansion and response. Scalp TCR repertoire analysis is complicated because resident alphabeta T cells in normal human skin are also sequenced, whereas mouse skin is dominated by gammadelta T cells. Compared with mice, TCR sequences shared between patients were less clear, possibly partly because of HLA diversity across the patient population. Compared with normal scalp, lesional scalp, particularly in alopecia totalis/universalis, had higher clonality and more expanded CD8+ clones, which suggests antigenic drive. During tofacitinib treatment, many expanded lesional clones stuck around in both scalp and blood, and this persistence may partly explain why relapse happens after treatment is stopped. Tofacitinib significantly lowered scalp clonality and the number of expanded CD8+ clones among the top 100 scalp clones.

Reading from cysteine to phenylalanine, the CDR3 counts 14 amino acids. Just the 42-base CDR3 DNA is kept, in frame starting at base 1. The germline V gene encodes CDR1 MNHEY and CDR2 SMNVEV (reference sequence). Trimming removed 7 bases from V and 6 bases from J; the gene matches leave 9 bases unexplained. Details on this clone: Its antigen is still unknown. Base qualities are not provided; no much larger clone lies one nucleotide away.

Library preparation employed the immunoSEQ multiplex PCR assay. RNA was extracted from all samples and reverse transcribed into cDNA, which served as template for TCR sequencing. SuperScript III was used to make first-strand cDNA, primed with a 2:1 mix of oligo-dT and random hexamers. A synthetic immune receptor repertoire was used to gauge amplification bias, and whatever bias remained was removed computationally. Per the source publication's procedure: Raw reads were preprocessed to remove errors, and CDR3 was defined by IMGT conventions from the conserved cysteine to phenylalanine. Clonality was computed as 1 minus the Shannon entropy, with the entropy normalized by log2 of the number of productive unique TCRs. Whether each scalp clone was CD4 or CD8 was inferred by checking scalp TCRbeta sequences against the CD4 and CD8 repertoires from sorted blood. As stored in TCRdb, this immuneACCESS dataset retains in-frame rearrangements with V and J assigned. A fraction of the clones does not appear; measured against another copy, unresolved V genes explain less than half of the discrepancy, and the remainder lacks a known reason. V and J calls and clone size are those listed in that table; D and trimming were worked out from the DNA. This sample lists 150,000 to 200,000 clones; 64% were detected once. In total, the top ten clones hold about 1.3% of the sample.

Sample treatment or condition, as interpreted from the label and publication: oral pan-JAK inhibitor, 5-10 mg twice daily. Peripheral blood and lesional scalp punch biopsies were obtained from patients with alopecia areata. After PBMCs were isolated by density centrifugation and stained for CD3, CD4 and CD8, a FACSAria was used to sort CD4+ and CD8+ T cells. The chain links TRBV27 with TRBJ2-7; the junction holds 10 bases that match TRBD2. The clonotype originates from a human donor with alopecia areata. The material was CD4+ T cells sorted from blood, obtained around week 49, from a patient treated with tofacitinib. The CDR3: CASTKRGGSGEQYF. Read as DNA, the sequence is TGTGCCAGCACCAAGCGGGGGGGTTCGGGCGAGCAGTACTTC.